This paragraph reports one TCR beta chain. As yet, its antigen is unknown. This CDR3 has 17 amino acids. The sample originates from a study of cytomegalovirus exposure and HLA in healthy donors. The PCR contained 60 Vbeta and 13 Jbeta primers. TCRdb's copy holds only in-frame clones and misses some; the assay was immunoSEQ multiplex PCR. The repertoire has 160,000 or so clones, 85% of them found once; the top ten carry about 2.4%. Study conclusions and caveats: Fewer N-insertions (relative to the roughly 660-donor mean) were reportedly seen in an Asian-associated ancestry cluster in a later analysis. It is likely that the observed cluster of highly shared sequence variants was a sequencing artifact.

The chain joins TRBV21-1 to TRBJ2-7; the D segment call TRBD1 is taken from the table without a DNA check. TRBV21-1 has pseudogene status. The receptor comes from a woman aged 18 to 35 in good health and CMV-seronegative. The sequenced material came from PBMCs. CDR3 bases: TGTGCCAGCAGCAAAGGCTGGGAAGGACAGGGGTGGGTCGAGCAGTACTTC. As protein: CASSKGWEGQGWVEQYF.